This T cell receptor (beta chain) was sequenced for a study of control samples from healthy donors and cancer patients. The protocol was immunoSEQ multiplex PCR, while the TCRdb copy is restricted to in-frame clones and leaves out a portion. The table has approximately 90,000 clones, more than 70% seen once. The CDR3 has 15 amino acids. V dropped 3 bases and J dropped 7; count of bases not matched to a gene: 5. Germline V CDR1 and CDR2: SEHNR, FQNEAQ (reference sequence). The specimen was blood. The rearrangement uses TRBV7-9 and TRBJ2-2; 10 nucleotides match TRBD2. This clonotype was sampled from a middle-aged woman in good health. The CDR3: CASSLLAGDGGELFF. CDR3 sequence (DNA): TGTGCCAGCAGCTTGCTAGCGGGGGATGGCGGGGAGCTGTTTTTT.